This T cell receptor beta chain was identified in a study of post-analysis software for immune sequencing data. Study summary: Secondary progressive, relapsing-remitting and progressive-relapsing multiple sclerosis were among the included disease courses. General study findings and limits: There were roughly 5 TRBV segments more frequent in patients than controls, and TRBV5-6, TRBV5-1 and TRBV20-1 were among them. Normalized Chao1 diversity was significantly lower in multiple sclerosis patients than in controls. Batch-matched samples strongly co-clustered by F measure.

Libraries were made from TCR beta cDNA, and they carried unique molecular identifiers. Yield was roughly 500,000 cDNA molecules from roughly 1 to 10 million T cells. TCRdb itself ran the PCR reads through MiXCR, one entry per CDR3 protein. This sample has almost 700,000 distinct CDR3 sequences, with approximately 59% found just once. Turning to this clonotype: The antigen is undetermined.

Germline assignment: CDR1 SEHNR and CDR2 FQNEAQ (reference sequence). V was shortened by 0 bases and J by 0 bases, with 8 bases between the two germline ends. This CDR3 contains 15 residues. Sequencing was carried out using blood. The TCR comes from a girl aged 2 to 9 with multiple sclerosis. V usage is TRBV7-9 and J usage is TRBJ1-1, with D perhaps matching TRBD1 (6 bases). Written as DNA, the CDR3 is TGTGCCAGCAGCTTAGCACAGGGCATGAACACTGAAGCTTTCTTT. Protein product: CASSLAQGMNTEAFF.